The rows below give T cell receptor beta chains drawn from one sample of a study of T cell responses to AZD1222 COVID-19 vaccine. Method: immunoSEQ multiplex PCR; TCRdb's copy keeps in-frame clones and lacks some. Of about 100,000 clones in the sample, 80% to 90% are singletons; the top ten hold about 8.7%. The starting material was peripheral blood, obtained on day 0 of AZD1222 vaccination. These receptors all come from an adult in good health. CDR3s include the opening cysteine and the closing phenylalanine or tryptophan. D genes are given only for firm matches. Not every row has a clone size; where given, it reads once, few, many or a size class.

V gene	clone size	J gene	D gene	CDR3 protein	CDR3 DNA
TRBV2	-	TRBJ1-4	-	CASKKRQRSNEKLFF	TGTGCCAGTAAGAAAAGACAGAGATCGAATGAAAAACTGTTTTTT
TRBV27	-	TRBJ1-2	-	CASSPLAGTAAADRDYGYTF	TGTGCCAGCAGTCCCCTGGCCGGGACTGCGGCGGCCGATAGGGACTATGGCTACACCTTC
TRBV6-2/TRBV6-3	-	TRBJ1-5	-	CASSYIGGPNQPQHF	TGTGCCAGCAGTTACATTGGGGGGCCTAATCAGCCCCAGCATTTT
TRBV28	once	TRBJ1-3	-	CASSLSYMGLESGNTIYF	TGTGCCAGCAGTTTATCGTATATGGGGTTGGAGTCCGGAAACACCATATATTTT
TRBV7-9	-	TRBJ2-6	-	CASRGNSGANVLTF	TGTGCCAGCAGGGGTAACTCCGGGGCCAACGTCCTGACTTTC
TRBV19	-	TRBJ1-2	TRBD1	CASSIAGQASRGYTF	TGTGCCAGTAGTATAGCCGGACAGGCCTCAAGAGGCTACACCTTC
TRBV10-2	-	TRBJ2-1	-	CASWPPPGVGDEQFF	TGCGCCAGCTGGCCCCCCCCGGGAGTCGGGGATGAGCAGTTCTTC
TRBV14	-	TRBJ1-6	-	CASSHDPVDSPLHF	TGTGCCAGCAGCCATGACCCCGTGGATTCACCCCTCCACTTT
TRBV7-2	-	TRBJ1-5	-	CASSFQANQPQHF	TGTGCCAGCAGCTTTCAGGCCAATCAGCCCCAGCATTTT
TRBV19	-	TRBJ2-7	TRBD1	CASRSIGTGAGEQYF	TGTGCCAGTAGATCAATCGGGACAGGGGCGGGCGAGCAGTACTTC
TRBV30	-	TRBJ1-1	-	CAWRPVGEGNTEAFF	TGTGCCTGGAGACCCGTGGGGGAGGGGAACACTGAAGCTTTCTTT
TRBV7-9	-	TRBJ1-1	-	CASSLPSPGREAFF	TGTGCCAGCAGTCTTCCTTCTCCCGGACGTGAAGCTTTCTTT
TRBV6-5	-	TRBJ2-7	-	CASGGYSGISYEQYF	TGTGCCAGCGGAGGATATAGCGGTATCTCCTACGAGCAGTACTTC
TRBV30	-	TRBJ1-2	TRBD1	CAWSYGTGTPGYTF	TGTGCCTGGAGTTACGGGACAGGGACCCCTGGCTACACCTTC
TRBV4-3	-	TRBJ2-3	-	CASSQVGSPGNTQYF	TGCGCCAGCAGCCAAGTGGGAAGCCCCGGAAATACGCAGTATTTT
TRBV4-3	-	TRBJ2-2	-	CASSPSLANTGELFF	TGCGCCAGCAGCCCATCCTTGGCCAACACCGGGGAGCTGTTTTTT
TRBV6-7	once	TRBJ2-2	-	CASSCRGQGREVTGELFF	TGTGCCAGCAGTTGCCGAGGGCAGGGGCGGGAAGTCACCGGGGAGCTGTTTTTT
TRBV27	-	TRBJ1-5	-	CASSPFWVEQPQHF	TGTGCCAGCAGTCCGTTTTGGGTTGAGCAGCCCCAGCATTTT